The present T cell receptor beta chain was sequenced within a study of CXCR3-negative and CXCR3-positive naive CD8 T cells. Findings of the study overall: Similar TRBV-TRBJ usage was seen in naive cells (both CXCR3-negative and CXCR3-positive), but memory cells differed. Against CXCR3-negative naive cells, CXCR3-positive naive cells showed more hydrophobic TRB CDR3s.

The authors made the TRB cDNA libraries by 5' RACE using UMI labels. No DNA is given; TCRdb re-called the 5' RACE reads and lists each CDR3 protein once. In all, the sample yields tens of thousands of distinct CDR3 sequences. The CDR3 has 13 amino acids. CDR1 and CDR2 (germline): SEHNR, FQNEAQ (reference sequence). Comment on this clonotype: Its antigen remains unknown.

Among CD8+ T cells, naive ones were CD45RO-CCR7+CD27+CD95-. The sample consisted of naive CXCR3- CD8+ T cells from blood. Regarding subset: CD45RO-CCR7+CD27+CD95- naive CD8+ T cells lacking CXCR3 (TNR3-). The chain combines TRBV7-9 with TRBJ2-7. The source is a human donor in good health. Some clones in this sample may be carry-over from other donors' samples. The CDR3 reads CASSTRTDYEQYF. Drawing the rest from reference TRBV7-9 and TRBJ2-7, the complete variable domain is DTGVSQNPRHKITKRGQNVTFRCDPISEHNRLYWYRQTLGQGPEFLTYFQNEAQLEKSRLLSDRFSAERPKGSFSTLEIQRTEQGDSAMYLCASSTRTDYEQYFGPGTRLTVT.